The 32 T cell receptor beta chains below were found in one sample sequenced in a study of control samples from healthy donors and cancer patients. Some clones are missing from TCRdb's copy, which holds only in-frame ones; the method was immunoSEQ multiplex PCR. The sample has 95,000 to 100,000 clones; roughly 89% are singletons. Sequencing input: blood. Receptors originate from a man aged 30-40 years in good health.

This clone has a handful of counts. The chain uses TRBV9 and TRBJ1-1, with 11 nucleotides matching TRBD1. This CDR3 is built from 15 residues. Germline CDR1 and CDR2: SGDLS and YYNGEE. With 3 bases clipped from V and 5 bases from J, the junction kept 6 bases outside the gene matches. DNA of the CDR3: TGTGCCAGCAGCGGAGGGACAGGGGGGCGGACTGAAGCTTTCTTT. This gives the protein CASSGGTGGRTEAFF. Variable domain in full (rest from reference TRBV9 and TRBJ1-1): DSGVTQTPKHLITATGQRVTLRCSPRSGDLSVYWYQQSLDQGLQFLIQYYNGEERAKGNILERFSAQQFPDLHSELNLSSLELGDSALYFCASSGGTGGRTEAFFGQGTRLTVV.

Turning to this clone: This sample also contains other DNA sequences that code for the same CDR3. The chain carries TRBV9 and TRBJ2-2; D not resolved. Germline assignment: CDR1 SGDLS and CDR2 YYNGEE. The CDR3 is 13 amino acids. The germline V and J ends were trimmed by 1 base and 4 bases, with 5 bases remaining between them. The CDR3 is CASSVWGTGELFF. The CDR3 coding sequence is TGTGCCAGCAGCGTATGGGGCACCGGGGAGCTGTTTTTT.

The chain recombines TRBV6-5 with TRBJ1-3; the D is unclear. Looked up from germline, CDR1 is MNHEY and CDR2 is SVGAGI. Trimming removed 6 bases at V and 4 bases at J, with 16 bases between. This CDR3 comprises 15 residues. The CDR3 nucleotides are TGTGCCAGCAGCCTTAATCCCTGGGCCGGAAACACCATATATTTT. Amino acid sequence: CASSLNPWAGNTIYF.

The chain is built from TRBV28 and TRBJ2-7; no firm D call. CDR1 and CDR2 (germline): MDHEN, SYDVKM. The ends were cut back, 6 bases at V and 3 bases at J, with 9 bases in the middle. This CDR3 region has 12 residues. The CDR3 here is CASRTTLYEQYF. The CDR3 nucleotides are TGTGCCAGCAGAACTACCCTCTACGAGCAGTACTTC. Full variable domain (missing parts from reference TRBV28 and TRBJ2-7): DVKVTQSSRYLVKRTGEKVFLECVQDMDHENMFWYRQDPGLGLRLIYFSYDVKMKEKGDIPEGYSVSREKKERFSLILESASTNQTSMYLCASRTTLYEQYFGPGTRLTVT.

The V gene is TRBV5-3, the J gene TRBJ1-6; D unclear. TRBV5-3 is known as an ORF, though its function is uncertain. Trimming shortened V by 5 bases and J by 2 bases, and 17 bases separated the two germline ends. The CDR3 has 17 amino acids. The CDR3: CARSPVPFVPYNSPLHF. In DNA form, the CDR3 reads TGTGCCAGAAGTCCTGTACCCTTCGTCCCCTATAATTCACCCCTCCACTTT.

This clone was detected once. This chain joins TRBV29-1 and TRBJ1-1; maybe TRBD1 (5 bases). V shed 5 bases and J shed 7 bases, with 17 bases lying between them. The CDR3 contains 13 residues. The germline CDR1 and CDR2 sequences are SQVTM and ANQGSEA. CDR3 sequence: CSVPMGGVGEAFF. CDR3 bases: TGCAGCGTTCCAATGGGGGGAGTCGGTGAAGCTTTCTTT.

This chain joins TRBV2 and TRBJ2-2; the match to TRBD2 covers 12 bases. CDR1 and CDR2 from the germline V gene are SNHLY and FYNNEI. Losses at the gene ends were 7 bases for V and 6 bases for J; bases not matched to a gene: 6. The CDR3 sequence is 15 residues long. CDR3 residues: CASTRTSGIAGELFF. The CDR3 DNA reads as TGTGCCAGCACTCGGACTAGCGGGATCGCCGGGGAGCTGTTTTTT.

This clone has only a few counts. V and J are TRBV18 and TRBJ2-7; TRBD2 matches 9 bases. V was clipped by 4 bases and J by 3 bases; unmatched bases: 4. The CDR3 runs to 14 residues. The germline CDR1 and CDR2 sequences are KGHSH and LQKENI. In DNA form, the CDR3 reads TGTGCCAGCTCACAGAGTAGCGGGAGCTACGAGCAGTACTTC. Its translation: CASSQSSGSYEQYF.

This chain links TRBV7-3 with TRBJ2-2; weak D call: TRBD2 (5 bases). The CDR3 length is 16 residues. Looked up from germline, CDR1 is SGHTA and CDR2 is FQGTGA. V was cut by 5 bases and J by 6 bases, with 19 bases left in between. CDR3 DNA sequence: TGTGCCAGCAGCCTATCGGGGTCTTCTCACCCCGGGGAGCTGTTTTTT. Translated, it gives CASSLSGSSHPGELFF.

This clone has only one observation. The chain joins TRBV19 to TRBJ1-4; D is ambiguous. The CDR3 loop spans 16 amino acids. Trimming took off 0 bases at V and 7 bases at J, with 15 bases between the two ends. Germline assignment: CDR1 LNHDA and CDR2 SQIVND (reference sequence). CDR3 loop: CASSIESAAGIEKLFF. The CDR3 DNA follows: TGTGCCAGTAGTATAGAATCAGCCGCGGGAATTGAAAAACTGTTTTTT.

V and J are TRBV19 and TRBJ1-4; TRBD1 aligns across 8 bases. The J segment lost 7 bases and the V segment lost 6 bases, leaving 19 bases of the junction unmatched. The CDR3 is made up of 18 amino acids. Germline V CDR1 and CDR2: LNHDA, SQIVND (reference sequence). CDR3 coding DNA: TGTGCCAGTAGGGACCCTGGACAGGGAGGAACGCGTGGTGAAAAACTGTTTTTT. The encoded protein is CASRDPGQGGTRGEKLFF.

The table lists this clone with a count of one. V usage is TRBV5-6 and J usage is TRBJ2-7, with 8 bases fitting TRBD1. This CDR3 spans 17 amino acids. CDR1 is SGHDT and CDR2 is YYEEEE in the germline V gene. V dropped 0 bases and J dropped 5; count of bases not matched to a gene: 13. CDR3 in DNA: TGTGCCAGCAGCTTGGCCTACAGGGGGACCGGACGGAACGAGCAGTACGTC. This gives the protein CASSLAYRGTGRNEQYV.

This clone was seen a handful of times. This rearrangement joins TRBV28 to TRBJ2-2, with no clear D. CDR1 is MDHEN, CDR2 SYDVKM, per germline. V lost 1 base and J lost 1, with 7 bases in between. CDR3 length: 15 amino acids. CDR3 bases: TGTGCCAGCAGTTTATTAGGGATGAACACCGGGGAGCTGTTTTTT. It specifies CASSLLGMNTGELFF.

This clone was seen a handful of times. The chain uses TRBV13 and TRBJ1-3, with 9 bases that match TRBD1. The V segment lost 10 bases and the J segment 4 bases; nucleotides outside the gene matches: 8. CDR3 length: 14 amino acids. Per germline, CDR1 PRHDT and CDR2 FYEKMQ (reference sequence). The CDR3 spells CATPTGTGGNTIYF. CDR3 in DNA: TGTGCCACCCCGACCGGGACAGGGGGAAACACCATATATTTT.

The gene calls are TRBV5-1 and TRBJ2-2; 8 positions match TRBD1. Germline lookup yields CDR1 SGHRS and CDR2 YFSETQ. This CDR3 is 16 amino acids long. V lost 5 bases to trimming and J lost 1 base; unmatched junction nucleotides: 7. The CDR3 DNA reads as TGCGCCAGCAGTCCACTCGGGACAGGGAACACCGGGGAGCTGTTTTTT. Residues: CASSPLGTGNTGELFF.

V is TRBV14 and J is TRBJ2-1; tentative D call: TRBD2 (6 bases). Germline V gene data show CDR1 as SGHDN and CDR2 as FVKESK. Trimming removed 1 base from V and 15 bases from J, with 25 bases in between. The CDR3 covers 16 residues. CDR3 amino acids: CASSQGSRSGPGTPFF. CDR3 in DNA: TGTGCCAGCAGCCAAGGGAGCCGAAGCGGGCCTGGGACTCCGTTCTTC.

The chain recombines TRBV6-6 with TRBJ1-1, with D tentatively TRBD1 (5 bases). Trimming removed 11 bases from V and 1 base from J, with 14 bases in between. The CDR3 has 13 amino acids. Germline V CDR1 and CDR2: MNHNY, SVGAGI (reference sequence). The CDR3 DNA reads TGTGCCTCTTCAGCCGGGGGGAACACTGAAGCTTTCTTT. This codes for CASSAGGNTEAFF.

The table lists this clone with a count of one. This chain joins TRBV7-2 and TRBJ2-5; tentatively, D is TRBD2 (6 bases). Germline assignment: CDR1 SGHTA and CDR2 FQGNSA. Trimming stripped 3 bases from V and 4 bases from J, with 12 bases between. This CDR3 has 14 amino acids. CDR3 coding DNA: TGTGCCAGCAGCTTTGGAGGGACTGGAGAGACCCAGTACTTC. It is translated as CASSFGGTGETQYF.

The CDR3 DNA reads as TGTGCCTGGAGTGTAGAGGTCCAGGGGGCTTGGCTTGGAAACACCATATATTTT. Protein product: CAWSVEVQGAWLGNTIYF. The J gene is TRBJ1-3, the V gene TRBV30, with 8 bases matching TRBD1. With V trimmed by 0 bases and J by 3 bases, 13 bases remained unmatched. The length of the CDR3 is 18 residues. Germline V lookup: CDR1 GTSNPN, CDR2 SVGIG (reference sequence). The variable domain in full, completed from reference TRBV30 and TRBJ1-3, reads SQTIHQWPATLVQPVGSPLSLECTVEGTSNPNLYWYRQAAGRGLQLLFYSVGIGQISSEVPQNLSASRPQDRQFILSSKKLLLSDSGFYLCAWSVEVQGAWLGNTIYFGEGSWLTVV.

This rearrangement joins TRBV4-1 to TRBJ1-4; no definite D call. V shed 4 bases and J shed 8 bases, with 17 bases lying between them. Germline V gene sequence: CDR1 MGHRA, CDR2 YSYEKL. The CDR3 is 15 amino acids. The CDR3 region has the DNA TGCGCCAGCAGCCGTCCCCTGGACCGGACGGAAAAACTGTTTTTT. Translation: CASSRPLDRTEKLFF.

Only a few counts were recorded for this clone. The chain couples TRBV25-1 to TRBJ2-7, with TRBD2 identical over 10 bases. CDR1 is MGHDK and CDR2 is SYGVNS in the germline V gene. Trimming cost V 2 bases and J 2 bases; bases outside gene matches: 9. The CDR3 sequence is 17 residues long. CDR3 DNA: TGTGCCAGCAGTGAAATAACAGCCGGGACTAGCGCCTACGAGCAGTACTTC. Translation: CASSEITAGTSAYEQYF.

This chain uses TRBV30 with TRBJ2-7; D remains ambiguous. Germline CDR1 GTSNPN, CDR2 SVGIG (reference sequence). V lost 3 bases and J lost 2, with 14 bases in between. The CDR3 consists of 14 residues. Written as DNA, the CDR3 is TGTGCCTGGAGCAAAGAGGACGCCACCTACGAGCAGTACTTC. Translated, it gives CAWSKEDATYEQYF.

This chain uses TRBV7-9 with TRBJ2-1; no definite D call. V was trimmed by 6 bases and J by 0 bases, leaving 9 bases between them. From germline, CDR1 is SEHNR and CDR2 FQNEAQ (reference sequence). This CDR3 comprises 14 residues. DNA of the CDR3: TGTGCCAGCAGAATGTCTCCCTCCTACAATGAGCAGTTCTTC. Amino acid sequence: CASRMSPSYNEQFF. Drawing the rest from reference TRBV7-9 and TRBJ2-1, the complete variable domain is DTGVSQNPRHKITKRGQNVTFRCDPISEHNRLYWYRQTLGQGPEFLTYFQNEAQLEKSRLLSDRFSAERPKGSFSTLEIQRTEQGDSAMYLCASRMSPSYNEQFFGPGTRLTVL.

The chain carries TRBV30 and TRBJ1-6; D possibly corresponds to TRBD1 (6 bases). This CDR3 is 16 amino acids long. Per the germline V gene, CDR1 is GTSNPN and CDR2 is SVGIG (reference sequence). V dropped 1 base and J dropped 8 bases, with 18 bases sitting between them. The CDR3 is CAWSAGAWITDSPLHF. In DNA, the CDR3 is TGTGCCTGGAGTGCGGGGGCGTGGATAACGGATTCACCCCTCCACTTT.

This chain links TRBV5-4 with TRBJ2-2, with a weak D call TRBD2 (5 bases). Looked up from germline, CDR1 is SGHNT and CDR2 is YYREEE (reference sequence). With 1 base removed from V and 7 bases from J, the gap between germline ends came to 8 bases. The CDR3 runs to 13 residues. The CDR3 here is CASSLKGVGELFF. CDR3 DNA: TGTGCCAGCAGCTTGAAGGGAGTCGGGGAGCTGTTTTTT. Using reference TRBV5-4 and TRBJ2-2 for the parts outside the CDR3, the full variable domain is ETGVTQSPTHLIKTRGQQVTLRCSSQSGHNTVSWYQQALGQGPQFIFQYYREEENGRGNFPPRFSGLQFPNYSSELNVNALELDDSALYLCASSLKGVGELFFGEGSRLTVL.

The chain joins TRBV9 to TRBJ1-2, with 8 bases lining up with TRBD1. The CDR3 covers 15 residues. Germline V gene sequence: CDR1 SGDLS, CDR2 YYNGEE. After removal of 2 bases from V and 4 bases from J, the junction contained 7 bases not matched to a gene. DNA for the CDR3: TGTGCCAGCAGCGTTGGACATGGACAGGGCTATGGCTACACCTTC. This encodes CASSVGHGQGYGYTF.

The sample holds a few counts of this clone. The chain combines TRBV6-4 with TRBJ1-1; possibly TRBD1 for D (6 bases). The CDR3 is 13 residues long. Germline CDR1 MRHNA, CDR2 SNTAGT. The ends were cut back, 0 bases at V and 7 bases at J, with 9 bases in the middle. CDR3 protein: CASSDSSQGEAFF. In DNA form, the CDR3 reads TGTGCCAGCAGTGACTCTTCACAGGGTGAAGCTTTCTTT.

The chain links TRBV11-2 to TRBJ1-1, with 10 nucleotides matching TRBD1. CDR3 size: 15 residues. Trimming at V came to 3 bases and at J to 3 bases, leaving 4 bases not matched to a gene. From germline, CDR1 is SGHAT and CDR2 FQNNGV. The CDR3 DNA follows: TGTGCCAGCAGCTTTAGGACAGGGGGATACACTGAAGCTTTCTTT. Protein: CASSFRTGGYTEAFF.

The CDR3 bases are TGTGCCAGTAGTATTAGCGGACTAACCAGCACAGATACGCAGTATTTT. Its translation is CASSISGLTSTDTQYF. J is TRBJ2-3 and V is TRBV19, with D tentatively TRBD2 (6 bases). Germline V gives CDR1 LNHDA, CDR2 SQIVND (reference sequence). V lost 3 bases, J lost 0 bases, and 13 bases lay in between. This CDR3 spans 16 amino acids. Together with reference TRBV19 and TRBJ2-3, the CDR3 gives the full variable domain: DGGITQSPKYLFRKEGQNVTLSCEQNLNHDAMYWYRQDPGQGLRLIYYSQIVNDFQKGDIAEGYSVSREKKESFPLTVTSAQKNPTAFYLCASSISGLTSTDTQYFGPGTRLTVL.

J is TRBJ1-2 and V is TRBV6-5; D remains ambiguous. V was shortened by 7 bases and J by 7 bases, with 13 bases between the two germline ends. The length of the CDR3 is 12 residues. Germline assignment: CDR1 MNHEY and CDR2 SVGAGI. This CDR3 reads CASNNGVSGYTF. The CDR3 DNA reads TGTGCCAGCAATAACGGGGTTAGTGGCTACACCTTC.

The chain carries TRBV27 and TRBJ2-3, with 7 bases lining up with TRBD2. The junction had 3 bases not matched to a gene; V was cut back by 6 bases and J by 0 bases. Germline V lookup: CDR1 MNHEY, CDR2 SMNVEV (reference sequence). CDR3 size: 14 residues. The CDR3: CASRAGLSTDTQYF. The CDR3 DNA follows: TGTGCCAGCAGAGCGGGGTTAAGCACAGATACGCAGTATTTT.

This sequence joins TRBV11-1 and TRBJ2-3, with TRBD2 as a possible D gene (5 bases). The CDR3 totals 15 residues. V gave up 5 bases and J gave up 3 bases, with 15 bases separating them. Per germline, CDR1 SGHAT and CDR2 FQDESV (reference sequence). CDR3 DNA sequence: TGTGCCAGCAGCCGGGGTGAGATCAGGACAGATACGCAGTATTTT. Residues: CASSRGEIRTDTQYF. Filled out from reference TRBV11-1 and TRBJ2-3, the complete variable domain reads EAEVAQSPRYKITEKSQAVAFWCDPISGHATLYWYRQILGQGPELLVQFQDESVVDDSQLPKDRFSAERLKGVDSTLKIQPAELGDSAMYLCASSRGEIRTDTQYFGPGTRLTVL.